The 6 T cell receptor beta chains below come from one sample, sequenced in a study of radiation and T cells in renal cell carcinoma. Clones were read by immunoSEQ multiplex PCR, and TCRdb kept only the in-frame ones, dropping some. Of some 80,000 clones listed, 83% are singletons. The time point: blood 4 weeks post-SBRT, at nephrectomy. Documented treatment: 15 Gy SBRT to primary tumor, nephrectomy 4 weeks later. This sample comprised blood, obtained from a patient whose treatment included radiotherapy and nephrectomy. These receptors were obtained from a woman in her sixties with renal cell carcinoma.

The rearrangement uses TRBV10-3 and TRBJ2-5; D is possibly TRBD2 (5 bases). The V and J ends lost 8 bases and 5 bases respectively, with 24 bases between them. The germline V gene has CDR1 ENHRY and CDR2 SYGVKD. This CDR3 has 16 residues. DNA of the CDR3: TGTGCCATCGGAGTGGGCGCCTCGGCCGGCGGGGAGACCCAGTACTTC. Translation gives CAIGVGASAGGETQYF.

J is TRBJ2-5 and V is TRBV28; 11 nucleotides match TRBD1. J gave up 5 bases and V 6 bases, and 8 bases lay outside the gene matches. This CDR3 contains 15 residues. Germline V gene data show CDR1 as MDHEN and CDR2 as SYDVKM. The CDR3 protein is CASRGTGGDRETQYF. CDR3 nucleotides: TGTGCCAGCAGGGGGACAGGGGGGGACCGGGAGACCCAGTACTTC.

The CDR3 loop reads CASSLPPSGRLSGELFF. For the CDR3, the DNA is TGTGCCAGTAGTCTCCCACCTAGCGGGAGGTTGTCCGGGGAGCTGTTTTTT. The genes are TRBV19 and TRBJ2-2, with 11 bases lining up with TRBD2. The CDR3 spans 17 residues. The V segment lost 5 bases and the J segment 6 bases; nucleotides outside the gene matches: 11. CDR1 is LNHDA and CDR2 is SQIVND in the germline V gene (reference sequence).

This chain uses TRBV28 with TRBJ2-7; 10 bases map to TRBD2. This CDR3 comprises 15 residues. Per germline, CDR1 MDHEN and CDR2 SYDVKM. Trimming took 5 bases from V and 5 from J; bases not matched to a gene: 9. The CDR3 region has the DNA TGTGCCAGCAGTCAATCTAGCGGGAGTACCCACGAGCAGTACTTC. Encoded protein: CASSQSSGSTHEQYF.

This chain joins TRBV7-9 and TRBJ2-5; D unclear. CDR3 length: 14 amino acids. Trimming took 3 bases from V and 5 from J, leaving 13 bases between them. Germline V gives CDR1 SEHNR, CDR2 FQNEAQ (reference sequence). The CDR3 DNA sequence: TGTGCCAGCAGCTTGGATGGGCTACGGGAGACCCAGTACTTC. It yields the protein CASSLDGLRETQYF.

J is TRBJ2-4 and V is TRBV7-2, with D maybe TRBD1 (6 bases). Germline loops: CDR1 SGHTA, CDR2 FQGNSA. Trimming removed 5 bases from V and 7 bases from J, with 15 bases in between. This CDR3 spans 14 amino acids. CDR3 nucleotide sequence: TGTGCCAGCAGCCCACAGGGACCATCGAACATTCAGTACTTC. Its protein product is CASSPQGPSNIQYF.